A selection of T cell receptor beta chains follows, all from one sample in a study of Ad26.COV2.S vaccination and SARS-CoV-2 variants. Libraries were prepared by immunoSEQ multiplex PCR; TCRdb keeps only in-frame clonotypes and omits some of them. Of 500,000 or so clones in the sample, 87% were seen once. Specimen: peripheral blood, collected in a trial of Ad26.COV2.S vaccine versus placebo. The receptors were sampled from a person aged 18-65 years who received the Ad26.COV2.S COVID-19 vaccine or a placebo. CDR3s include the opening cysteine and the closing phenylalanine or tryptophan. D genes are given only for firm matches. Size is omitted from some rows. Given values are once, few, many or a class for expanded clones.

D	J	V	size	CDR3	DNA
NA	TRBJ2-3	TRBV7-3	NA	CASSLGTGRADTQYF	TGTGCCAGCAGCTTAGGCACGGGAAGGGCAGATACGCAGTATTTT
NA	TRBJ1-1	TRBV28	once	CASTPPRGTEAFF	TGTGCCAGCACTCCCCCGAGGGGTACTGAAGCTTTCTTT
TRBD2	TRBJ2-7	TRBV14	NA	CASSLAGGSFGQYF	TGTGCCAGCAGCCTAGCGGGAGGCTCCTTTGGGCAGTACTTC
TRBD2	TRBJ2-1	TRBV27	NA	CASSSGLPLVEQFF	TGTGCCAGCAGCTCGGGACTACCTCTCGTTGAGCAGTTCTTC
NA	TRBJ1-1	TRBV28	NA	CASGTTNTEAFF	TGTGCCAGCGGTACGACGAACACTGAAGCTTTCTTT
NA	TRBJ1-2	TRBV9	NA	CASSVEIQGLGYTF	TGTGCCAGCAGCGTAGAAATTCAGGGTCTAGGCTACACCTTC
NA	TRBJ1-4	TRBV19	NA	CASSTRQGPNEKLFF	TGTGCCAGTAGTACCCGACAAGGACCTAATGAAAAACTGTTTTTT
NA	TRBJ1-4	TRBV5-4	NA	CASSPSTGYEKLFF	TGTGCCAGCAGCCCGTCAACAGGGTATGAAAAACTGTTTTTT
NA	TRBJ2-2	TRBV11-1	NA	CASSLGRDRWPGELFF	TGTGCCAGCAGCTTAGGGCGGGATAGGTGGCCCGGGGAGCTGTTTTTT
TRBD1	TRBJ2-7	TRBV19	NA	CASSIETRTPRRGQGVEQYF	TGTGCCAGTAGTATCGAAACGCGCACACCACGCCGGGGACAGGGGGTCGAGCAGTACTTC
TRBD2	TRBJ2-6	TRBV7-2	NA	CASRLAGGGANVLTF	TGTGCCAGCAGGCTAGCGGGAGGTGGGGCCAACGTCCTGACTTTC
NA	TRBJ1-6	TRBV19	NA	CASSLLLGLSDSPLHF	TGTGCCAGTAGTTTACTCCTCGGCCTCAGCGATTCACCCCTCCACTTT
TRBD2	TRBJ2-5	TRBV5-1	NA	CASSQDRLAGQETQYF	TGCGCCAGCAGCCAGGACCGACTAGCGGGGCAAGAGACCCAGTACTTC
TRBD1	TRBJ2-3	TRBV19	NA	CASSRWRDRGDTQYF	TGTGCCAGTAGTAGGTGGCGGGACAGGGGTGATACGCAGTATTTT
NA	TRBJ1-2	TRBV5-4	NA	CASSSADRPADYGYTF	TGTGCCAGCAGCTCGGCCGACAGGCCCGCCGACTATGGCTACACCTTC
NA	TRBJ1-3	TRBV27	NA	CASSLSGQGGNTIYF	TGTGCCAGCAGTTTATCAGGGCAAGGTGGAAACACCATATATTTT
NA	TRBJ2-7	TRBV11-3	NA	CASSPQERAHLHEQYF	TGTGCCAGCAGCCCTCAAGAGCGGGCCCACCTCCACGAGCAGTACTTC
NA	TRBJ1-5	TRBV6-5	NA	CASRQTGTQPQHF	TGTGCCAGCAGACAAACAGGGACGCAGCCCCAGCATTTT
NA	TRBJ2-5	TRBV9	NA	CASSVEPLIGTQYF	TGTGCCAGCAGCGTAGAACCTCTGATCGGGACCCAGTACTTC
NA	TRBJ1-1	TRBV6-2/TRBV6-3	once	CASSSVRGEAFF	TGTGCCAGCAGTTCGGTCAGGGGTGAAGCTTTCTTT
NA	TRBJ1-6	TRBV27	NA	CASSFHPLRINSPLHF	TGTGCCAGCAGTTTCCATCCTCTCCGGATTAATTCACCCCTCCACTTT
NA	TRBJ1-4	TRBV29-1	NA	CSAGGEKLFF	TGCAGCGCGGGAGGAGAAAAACTGTTTTTT
NA	TRBJ2-2	TRBV19	few	CASSRYADLGELFF	TGTGCCAGTAGTCGGTATGCGGACCTCGGGGAGCTGTTTTTT
TRBD1	TRBJ2-5	TRBV7-2	NA	CASSPRPGQGETQYF	TGTGCCAGCAGCCCCCGCCCGGGACAGGGAGAGACCCAGTACTTC
TRBD1	TRBJ1-2	TRBV29-1	NA	CSVGTGGNYGYTF	TGCAGCGTTGGTACAGGGGGAAACTATGGCTACACCTTC
NA	TRBJ2-1	TRBV19	few	CASTPGRISSYNEQFF	TGTGCCAGTACCCCGGGCCGAATCAGCTCCTACAATGAGCAGTTCTTC
NA	TRBJ2-1	TRBV9	NA	CASSPWERDYNEQFF	TGTGCCAGCAGCCCGTGGGAGAGGGACTACAATGAGCAGTTCTTC
NA	TRBJ1-1	TRBV7-6	NA	CASSLAGGNTEAFF	TGTGCCAGCAGCTTAGCAGGGGGTAACACTGAAGCTTTCTTT
NA	TRBJ1-2	TRBV28	NA	CASGVGAGLGLNYGYTF	TGTGCCAGCGGGGTGGGGGCAGGCCTGGGACTTAACTATGGCTACACCTTC
NA	TRBJ1-2	TRBV6-1	NA	CASSDEGIYGYTF	TGTGCCAGCAGCGATGAGGGGATCTATGGCTACACCTTC
TRBD2	TRBJ2-2	TRBV5-1	NA	CASKPVAGSEAGELFF	TGCGCCAGCAAGCCCGTAGCGGGATCGGAGGCCGGGGAGCTGTTTTTT
NA	TRBJ2-7	TRBV28	NA	CASGYYEQYF	TGTGCCAGCGGGTATTACGAGCAGTACTTC
NA	TRBJ2-1	TRBV27	NA	CASSFFLGGDEQFF	TGTGCCAGCAGTTTTTTTCTCGGTGGGGATGAGCAGTTCTTC
TRBD2	TRBJ2-5	TRBV6-2/TRBV6-3	NA	CASSIAGGGQETQYF	TGTGCCAGCAGTATAGCGGGAGGGGGCCAAGAGACCCAGTACTTC
NA	TRBJ1-2	TRBV23-1	NA	CASSQSKGEPNYGYTF	TGCGCCAGCAGTCAATCGAAGGGGGAACCTAACTATGGCTACACCTTC